Each of the 27 T cell receptor beta chains below was sequenced from the same sample in a study of shared clonotypes between healthy human individuals. TCRdb keeps only in-frame clones here, not all; method: immunoSEQ multiplex PCR. Seen here are over a million clones, approximately 78% observed once, and the top ten hold 0.5% to 0.6%. Material: memory CD4+ T cells from PBMCs. Subset: CD45RA-negative fraction. Receptor source: a man in his late teens or twenties in good health. Some clones in this sample may be carry-over from other donors' samples.

There are many counts of this clone. V and J are TRBV6-1 and TRBJ2-2; 9 bases align to TRBD1. V shed 6 bases, J shed 7 bases, and the junction held 6 bases outside the gene matches. The germline V gene encodes CDR1 MNHNS and CDR2 SASEGT. The CDR3 contains 14 residues. DNA of the CDR3: TGTGCCAGCAGACTGGACAGGGGAGGCGGGGAGCTGTTTTTT. Translated, it gives CASRLDRGGGELFF.

V and J are TRBV7-2 and TRBJ1-3; D unclear. The length of the CDR3 is 15 residues. In germline, CDR1 is SGHTA, CDR2 FQGNSA. The V gene lost 5 bases and the J gene lost 3 bases, with 14 bases spanning the gap. For the CDR3, the DNA is TGTGCCAGCAGCGGAGAGCCCGGCCTTGGAAACACCATATATTTT. Its translation: CASSGEPGLGNTIYF.

In this sample, this clone turned up a few times. The same CDR3 arises from other DNA sequences in this sample as well. The chain combines TRBV7-9 with TRBJ2-1; D uncertain. The germline CDR1 and CDR2 sequences are SEHNR and FQNEAQ (reference sequence). This CDR3 is built from 13 residues. V was clipped by 1 base and J by 4 bases, with 5 bases between them. Here the CDR3 DNA reads TGTGCCAGCAGCTTAGACTCATACAATGAGCAGTTCTTC. Its protein product is CASSLDSYNEQFF.

This clone was observed a handful of times. The chain joins TRBV7-2 to TRBJ2-3; D remains unclear. The CDR3 sequence is 14 residues long. Germline loops: CDR1 SGHTA, CDR2 FQGNSA. Trimming shortened V by 2 bases and J by 3 bases, and 9 bases separated the two germline ends. The CDR3, as DNA: TGTGCCAGCAGCTTAACCCCATCGACAGATACGCAGTATTTT. As protein: CASSLTPSTDTQYF.

The chain joins TRBV27 to TRBJ2-5, with TRBD2 identical over 8 bases. V lost 2 bases to trimming and J lost 7 bases; unmatched junction nucleotides: 3. Germline V CDR1 and CDR2: MNHEY, SMNVEV (reference sequence). The CDR3 totals 13 residues. The CDR3 reads CASSLPGGGTQYF. For the CDR3, the DNA is TGTGCCAGCAGTTTACCCGGGGGGGGGACCCAGTACTTC.

This clone was picked up one time. J is TRBJ2-7 and V is TRBV5-1; 7 bases match TRBD1. Trimming at V came to 4 bases and at J to 0 bases, leaving 13 bases not matched to a gene. The germline V gene encodes CDR1 SGHRS and CDR2 YFSETQ. The CDR3 consists of 17 residues. The CDR3 DNA is TGCGCCAGCAGCCAGTGGTCCGGGACAGCCAGCTCCTACGAGCAGTACTTC. This encodes CASSQWSGTASSYEQYF.

The V call is TRBV18, the J call TRBJ2-1; no firm D call. V dropped 3 bases and J dropped 0 bases, with 15 bases sitting between them. CDR1 KGHSH and CDR2 LQKENI come from the germline V gene. The CDR3 is made up of 17 amino acids. CDR3 in DNA: TGTGCCAGCTCACCTAGGAGCCTCCCCAGCTCCTACAATGAGCAGTTCTTC. Residues: CASSPRSLPSSYNEQFF.

This clone turned up a few times. In the same sample, other DNA sequences code for this CDR3. As DNA, the CDR3 is TGTGCCAGCAGCAAGACCGGGACGGACTACGAGCAGTACTTC. This codes for CASSKTGTDYEQYF. The genes are TRBV7-2 and TRBJ2-7; D is tentatively TRBD1 or TRBD2 (5 bases each). The CDR3 runs to 14 residues. Germline CDR1 and CDR2: SGHTA and FQGNSA. V was trimmed by 5 bases and J by 3 bases, leaving 14 bases between them.

J is TRBJ2-5 and V is TRBV28; 10 bases are shared with TRBD1. This CDR3 has 15 residues. Germline assignment: CDR1 MDHEN and CDR2 SYDVKM. Trimming took 5 bases from V and 5 from J; bases not matched to a gene: 8. Here the CDR3 DNA reads TGTGCCAGCAGTGTCGACAGGGGGCAGTGGGAGACCCAGTACTTC. Translated, it gives CASSVDRGQWETQYF.

The chain combines TRBV7-2 with TRBJ2-1, with D unresolved. In germline, CDR1 is SGHTA, CDR2 FQGNSA. CDR3 length: 13 residues. With 5 bases removed from V and 6 bases from J, the gap between germline ends came to 11 bases. CDR3 sequence (DNA): TGTGCCAGCAGCACTGGACCCGGCAATGAGCAGTTCTTC. Translated, it gives CASSTGPGNEQFF.

V and J are TRBV9 and TRBJ2-5; no firm D call. CDR1 is SGDLS and CDR2 is YYNGEE in the germline V gene. The V gene lost 5 bases and the J gene lost 4 bases, with 18 bases spanning the gap. This CDR3 is built from 15 residues. As DNA, the CDR3 is TGTGCCAGCAGTGGTCAGATAAACGGCGCAGAGACCCAGTACTTC. Amino acid sequence: CASSGQINGAETQYF.

The J gene is TRBJ2-7, the V gene TRBV10-3; 10 bases are a match to TRBD1. Losses at the gene ends were 9 bases for V and 2 bases for J; bases not matched to a gene: 4. The germline gives CDR1 ENHRY, CDR2 SYGVKD. The CDR3 contains 13 residues. The CDR3 bases are TGTGCCATGGGACAGGGGCCGACCTACGAGCAGTACTTC. Its protein product is CAMGQGPTYEQYF.

The V call is TRBV28, the J call TRBJ1-2; D unclear. Germline values: CDR1 MDHEN, CDR2 SYDVKM. This CDR3 comprises 12 residues. Trimming cost V 4 bases and J 6 bases, with 9 bases left between them. Written as DNA, the CDR3 is TGTGCCAGCAGTTCCTTATATGATGGCTACACCTTC. Residues: CASSSLYDGYTF.

The chain combines TRBV12-5 with TRBJ2-1; TRBD1 matches at 7 bases. CDR1 is LGHNT, CDR2 FRNRAP, per germline. With 1 base clipped from V and 7 bases from J, the junction kept 22 bases outside the gene matches. The CDR3 loop spans 20 amino acids. The CDR3 nucleotides are TGTGCTAGTGGTTTGGCCACCCCAGAGGGGGCCAGGGCCGAAAAAAATGAGCAGTTCTTC. This gives the protein CASGLATPEGARAEKNEQFF.

The chain carries TRBV29-1 and TRBJ2-2; 8 bases are a match to TRBD1. CDR1 and CDR2 from the germline V gene are SQVTM and ANQGSEA. The CDR3 is made up of 14 amino acids. The V segment lost 7 bases and the J segment 0 bases; nucleotides outside the gene matches: 4. The CDR3 DNA follows: TGCAGCGCCGCGGACAGGGCGAACACCGGGGAGCTGTTTTTT. It is translated as CSAADRANTGELFF.

This clone was detected many times. V is TRBV5-1 and J is TRBJ2-2; TRBD2 might be the D (5 bases). The germline V gene encodes CDR1 SGHRS and CDR2 YFSETQ. The length of the CDR3 is 17 residues. With 5 bases removed from V and 0 bases from J, the gap between germline ends came to 17 bases. The CDR3 sequence: CASSPTGSWSNTGELFF. The CDR3 region has the DNA TGCGCCAGCAGTCCGACGGGGAGTTGGTCGAACACCGGGGAGCTGTTTTTT.

The rearrangement uses TRBV20-1 and TRBJ1-1; D is perhaps TRBD1 (6 bases). CDR3 length: 11 residues. V lost 6 bases, J lost 8 bases, and 13 bases lay in between. Germline V gene lookup returns CDR1 DFQATT and CDR2 SNEGSKA (reference sequence). The CDR3: CSAYRAREAFF. In nucleotides, the CDR3 is TGCAGTGCATACAGGGCCCGGGAAGCTTTCTTT.

This clone was seen only once. The rearrangement links TRBV7-9 to TRBJ1-2; 7 bases agree with TRBD1. The CDR3 has 15 amino acids. Trimming at V came to 6 bases and at J to 7 bases, leaving 14 bases not matched to a gene. Germline CDR1 reads SEHNR; CDR2 reads FQNEAQ (reference sequence). CDR3 protein: CASSYGTAQGSGYTF. The DNA for the CDR3 is TGTGCCAGCAGTTACGGGACAGCCCAGGGTAGTGGCTACACCTTC. Supplemented by reference TRBV7-9 and TRBJ1-2, the full variable domain reads DTGVSQNPRHKITKRGQNVTFRCDPISEHNRLYWYRQTLGQGPEFLTYFQNEAQLEKSRLLSDRFSAERPKGSFSTLEIQRTEQGDSAMYLCASSYGTAQGSGYTFGSGTRLTVV.

CDR3 in amino acids: CASSLGTSGLSEQFF. CDR3 DNA: TGTGCCAGCAGCCTGGGGACTAGCGGCCTAAGTGAGCAGTTCTTC. The chain has TRBV4-2 and TRBJ2-1, with 11 positions matching TRBD2. Germline V gene sequence: CDR1 LGHNA, CDR2 YNFKEQ. The ends lost 4 bases at V and 9 bases at J; junction bases unmatched: 8. The CDR3 is 15 amino acids.

A word on this clone: Other DNA sequences within the sample encode an identical CDR3. The chain uses TRBV5-1 and TRBJ1-5; D gene unclear. The germline V gene has CDR1 SGHRS and CDR2 YFSETQ. V was clipped by 2 bases and J by 1 base, with 4 bases between them. The CDR3 is 13 amino acids. The CDR3 DNA follows: TGCGCCAGCAGCTTCAGCAGCAATCAGCCCCAGCATTTT. Protein product: CASSFSSNQPQHF.

V is TRBV11-2 and J is TRBJ2-7; no definite D call. Germline V CDR1 and CDR2: SGHAT, FQNNGV. The CDR3 extends over 14 amino acids. Trimming removed 3 bases at V and 0 bases at J, with 9 bases between. This CDR3 reads CASSLGLLSYEQYF. CDR3 nucleotide sequence: TGTGCCAGCAGCTTGGGGTTACTCTCCTACGAGCAGTACTTC.

The chain has TRBV2 and TRBJ1-2; perhaps TRBD1 as D (6 bases). This CDR3 has 15 residues. V lost 6 bases to trimming and J lost 5 bases, with 19 bases between them. The V gene's germline CDR1 is SNHLY and CDR2 FYNNEI. The CDR3 region has the DNA TGTGCCAGCAGGGCCGAGGCAGGGGCAGGGTATGGCTACACCTTC. Residues: CASRAEAGAGYGYTF.

The gene calls are TRBV6-1 and TRBJ2-1; 13 bases agree with TRBD2. The ends lost 3 bases at V and 15 bases at J; junction bases unmatched: 11. Germline values: CDR1 MNHNS, CDR2 SASEGT. CDR3 length: 15 residues. The CDR3: CASSELGLAGERTFF. In DNA, the CDR3 is TGTGCCAGCAGTGAGCTTGGACTAGCGGGAGAAAGGACGTTCTTC.

V usage is TRBV6-1 and J usage is TRBJ2-7; TRBD2 matches 13 bases. After removal of 2 bases from V and 5 bases from J, the junction contained 3 bases not matched to a gene. Germline CDR1 and CDR2: MNHNS and SASEGT. This CDR3 is built from 15 residues. The CDR3 reads CASSEQGLAGDEQYF. As DNA, the CDR3 is TGTGCCAGCAGTGAACAAGGACTAGCGGGAGACGAGCAGTACTTC.

The chain carries TRBV5-1 and TRBJ1-1, with no clear D. Trimming cost V 5 bases and J 0 bases, with 14 bases left between them. Looked up from germline, CDR1 is SGHRS and CDR2 is YFSETQ. CDR3 size: 15 residues. The CDR3 bases are TGCGCCAGCAGACTAAACAGTGGGATGAACACTGAAGCTTTCTTT. This encodes CASRLNSGMNTEAFF.

Only a few counts were recorded for this clone. This rearrangement joins TRBV7-3 to TRBJ2-1; D may be TRBD2 (6 bases). V gave up 5 bases and J gave up 10 bases, with 18 bases separating them. The CDR3 is 14 residues long. Germline CDR1 is SGHTA and CDR2 is FQGTGA. CDR3 residues: CASSRYKPAGEQFF. The CDR3 nucleotides read TGTGCCAGCAGCCGTTACAAACCGGCGGGAGAGCAGTTCTTC.

The J gene is TRBJ2-2, the V gene TRBV7-2, with 9 bases that match TRBD1. With 5 bases clipped from V and 8 bases from J, the junction kept 15 bases outside the gene matches. Germline values: CDR1 SGHTA, CDR2 FQGNSA. This CDR3 spans 17 amino acids. In nucleotides, the CDR3 is TGTGCCAGCAGCCCAAGGGGACAGGGTCCACCCCCTGGGGAGCTGTTTTTT. Amino acids: CASSPRGQGPPPGELFF.